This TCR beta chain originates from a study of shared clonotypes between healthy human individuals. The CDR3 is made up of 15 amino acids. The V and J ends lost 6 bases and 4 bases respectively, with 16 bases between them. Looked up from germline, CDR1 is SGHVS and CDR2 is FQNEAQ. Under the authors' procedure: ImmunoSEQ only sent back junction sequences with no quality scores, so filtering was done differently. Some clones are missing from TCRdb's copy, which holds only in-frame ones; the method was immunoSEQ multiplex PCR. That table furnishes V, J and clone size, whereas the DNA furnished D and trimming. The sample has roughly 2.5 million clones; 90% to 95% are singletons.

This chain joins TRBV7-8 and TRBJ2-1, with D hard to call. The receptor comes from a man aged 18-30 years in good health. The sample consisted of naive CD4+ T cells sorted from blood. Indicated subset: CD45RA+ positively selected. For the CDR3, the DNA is TGTGCCAGCAGGAAGGCTGTGGGCGAATACAATGAGCAGTTCTTC. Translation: CASRKAVGEYNEQFF.